Listed here is a single T cell receptor beta chain. No antigen is known for it. These data originate in a study of T cells expressing NK-cell markers. On the study more broadly: Among eight sequenced donors, seven carried HCMV seropositivity while one was seronegative.

Notes on the study in general: Specificity for HCMV among expanded NKG2C+ T cell clones was not established. Topping the CD3+CD56-NKG2C+ fraction as well were these clonotypes, in a handful of donors.

TCRdb reanalyzed the 5' RACE reads and collapses them to one entry per CDR3 protein, without DNA. The repertoire table contains some 16,000 distinct CDR3 sequences. This CDR3 has 13 amino acids. CDR1 and CDR2 from the germline V gene are SEHNR and FQNEAQ (reference sequence). The chain recombines TRBV7-9 with TRBJ2-3; the D call of TRBD1 rests on TCRdb alone, since no DNA is present to check it. The origin of this receptor is a man aged 18-75 years in good health. Material for sequencing was blood T cells: a sorted CD56 or NKG2C T cell subset, CD4+ or CD8+ T cells, or bulk PBMC T cells (not recorded which). The CDR3 sequence: CAKTGQGADTQYF.